One sample yielded the 20 T cell receptor beta chains listed below, sequenced in a study of T cell repertoires in cytomegalovirus infection. TCRdb re-called the reads with MiXCR, one entry per CDR3 protein. The data show 200,000 or so distinct CDR3 sequences, about 21% seen once. Sample: PBMCs. The source is a human donor in good health (CMV status not recorded). Some clones in this sample may be carry-over from other donors' samples.

This clonotype was seen more than once but under ten times. The V gene is TRBV6-5, the J gene TRBJ1-2; D unresolved. The CDR3 is made up of 14 amino acids. Germline CDR1 and CDR2: MNHEY and SVGAGI. Trimming removed 0 bases at V and 1 base at J, with 6 bases between. The CDR3 DNA follows: TGTGCCAGCAGTTACTCCGGGAATAACTATGGCTACACCTTC. The encoded protein is CASSYSGNNYGYTF.

This clonotype was recorded at least ten times. V usage is TRBV7-2 and J usage is TRBJ1-1; TRBD1 is a possible D gene (6 bases). Trimming took off 6 bases at V and 1 base at J, with 9 bases between the two ends. Looked up from germline, CDR1 is SGHTA and CDR2 is FQGNSA. This CDR3 has 13 amino acids. CDR3 nucleotide sequence: TGTGCCAGCAGGGTGGACAGGAACACTGAAGCTTTCTTT. As protein: CASRVDRNTEAFF. The whole variable domain, remainder taken from reference TRBV7-2 and TRBJ1-1, is GAGVSQSPSNKVTEKGKDVELRCDPISGHTALYWYRQSLGQGLEFLIYFQGNSAPDKSGLPSDRFSAERTGGSVSTLTIQRTQQEDSAVYLCASRVDRNTEAFFGQGTRLTVV.

The gene calls are TRBV20-1 and TRBJ2-1; 15 bases agree with TRBD2. Trimming took 5 bases from V and 8 from J; bases not matched to a gene: 16. From germline, CDR1 is DFQATT and CDR2 SNEGSKA (reference sequence). This CDR3 spans 18 amino acids. The CDR3 nucleotides read TGCAGTGCTTCCACTACTCCCGGGACTAGCGGGAGGAAGGATGAGCAGTTCTTC. It codes for CSASTTPGTSGRKDEQFF.

The chain has TRBV11-3 and TRBJ2-2; 11 bases map to TRBD2. J gave up 5 bases and V 5 bases, and 13 bases lay outside the gene matches. This CDR3 region has 18 residues. The germline V gene has CDR1 SGHNT and CDR2 YENEEA. CDR3 nucleotides: TGTGCCAGCAGCGCGTCACTAGCGGGAGCAGGAAGGACCGGGGAGCTGTTTTTT. Translating it yields CASSASLAGAGRTGELFF.

This clonotype was seen more than once but under ten times. J is TRBJ1-1 and V is TRBV27; TRBD1 agrees at 9 bases. The junction had 5 bases not matched to a gene; V was cut back by 5 bases and J by 13 bases. The CDR3 extends over 11 amino acids. CDR1 is MNHEY and CDR2 is SMNVEV in the germline V gene (reference sequence). CDR3 bases: TGTGCCAGCAGTCACTTGACAGGGGGTTTCTTT. Translating it yields CASSHLTGGFF.

This clonotype appeared many times. The chain carries TRBV25-1 and TRBJ2-5, with unresolved D. Trimming took 3 bases from V and 9 from J, leaving 14 bases between them. Germline values: CDR1 MGHDK, CDR2 SYGVNS. The CDR3 spans 13 residues. The CDR3 nucleotides read TGTGCCAGCAGTGAGGACGGTGCCCGGGCCCAGTACTTC. Translating gives CASSEDGARAQYF.

A few counts support this clonotype. The chain uses TRBV7-9 and TRBJ1-1; possibly TRBD1 for D (5 bases). The germline V gene encodes CDR1 SEHNR and CDR2 FQNEAQ (reference sequence). V was trimmed by 3 bases and J by 1 base, leaving 12 bases between them. The CDR3 runs 15 residues. CDR3 sequence reads: CASSLGDGPNTEAFF. DNA for the CDR3: TGTGCCAGCAGCTTGGGGGACGGACCGAACACTGAAGCTTTCTTT.

This clonotype was observed at least ten times. The gene calls are TRBV5-1 and TRBJ2-5, with TRBD2 matching 11 bases. The V gene's germline CDR1 is SGHRS and CDR2 YFSETQ. This CDR3 contains 15 residues. Trimming removed 4 bases from V and 4 bases from J; junction bases left unmatched: 6. The CDR3 DNA is TGCGCCAGCAGCCGCACCGGGACTAGCGGAGAGACCCAGTACTTC. Protein sequence: CASSRTGTSGETQYF. Drawing the rest from reference TRBV5-1 and TRBJ2-5, the complete variable domain is KAGVTQTPRYLIKTRGQQVTLSCSPISGHRSVSWYQQTPGQGLQFLFEYFSETQRNKGNFPGRFSGRQFSNSRSEMNVSTLELGDSALYLCASSRTGTSGETQYFGPGTRLLVL.

Details on this clonotype: A clone one base away is much larger, so this may be a read error. This CDR3 is CASSWDGNTEAFF. The CDR3, as DNA: TGTGCCAGCAGCTGGGACGGGAACACTGAAGCTTTCTTT. This rearrangement joins TRBV7-3 to TRBJ1-1; D possibly corresponds to TRBD1 (5 bases). Germline V lookup: CDR1 SGHTA, CDR2 FQGTGA. The CDR3 totals 13 residues. The V end lost 4 bases, the J end lost 1 base, and 7 bases lay between the germline ends.

There are a few counts of this clonotype. The rearrangement joins TRBV6-1 to TRBJ1-1; no definite D call. CDR3 length: 12 amino acids. Between the trimmed V and J ends, which lost 5 bases and 10 bases, there was a span of 14 bases. CDR1 is MNHNS, CDR2 SASEGT, per germline. CDR3 region: CASSPGRMGAFF. In nucleotides, the CDR3 is TGTGCCAGCAGTCCGGGTCGGATGGGAGCTTTCTTT.

V is TRBV6-2 or TRBV6-3 and J is TRBJ2-6; 10 nucleotides line up with TRBD1. The CDR3 consists of 18 residues. Germline loops: CDR1 MNHEY, CDR2 SVGEGT. Unmatched junction bases numbered 11, after V lost 6 bases and J lost 3 bases. The CDR3 is CASRAPGQGFRGANVLTF. CDR3 nucleotide sequence: TGTGCCAGCAGAGCGCCGGGACAGGGGTTTCGTGGGGCCAACGTCCTGACTTTC.

The V call is TRBV4-1, the J call TRBJ2-3, with D unresolved. The CDR3 runs to 16 residues. Germline CDR1 MGHRA, CDR2 YSYEKL. V was clipped by 4 bases and J by 0 bases, with 14 bases between them. The CDR3 sequence is CASSRENWSSTDTQYF. CDR3 nucleotide sequence: TGCGCCAGCAGCCGAGAGAACTGGTCAAGCACAGATACGCAGTATTTT.

This clonotype was seen a few times. The CDR3 nucleotides read TGTGCCAGTAGTAACCCCGGGGCTACTGGGGCCAACGTCCTGACTTTC. It codes for CASSNPGATGANVLTF. J is TRBJ2-6 and V is TRBV19; D possibly uses TRBD1 or TRBD2 (5 bases each). Germline loops: CDR1 LNHDA, CDR2 SQIVND (reference sequence). The CDR3 consists of 16 residues. Trimming removed 4 bases from V and 2 bases from J, with 12 bases in between.

The J gene is TRBJ2-2, the V gene TRBV12-3 or TRBV12-4; perhaps TRBD2 as D (5 bases). The ends were cut back, 7 bases at V and 4 bases at J, with 13 bases in the middle. The CDR3 length is 14 residues. CDR3: CASTQRSGTGELFF. Written as DNA, the CDR3 is TGTGCCAGCACCCAGCGCAGCGGCACCGGGGAGCTGTTTTTT.

A remark on this clonotype: A much larger clone lies one base from this, so it may be a read error. The rearrangement uses TRBV29-1 and TRBJ2-2; possible D gene TRBD1, 6 bases. Germline V gene lookup returns CDR1 SQVTM and CDR2 ANQGSEA. This CDR3 is 14 amino acids long. DNA of the CDR3: TGCAGAGTTGAAGACCCAGGGGCAGACGGGGAGCTGTTTTTT. This gives the protein CRVEDPGADGELFF.

The CDR3 spells CASSLGWGGDTGELFF. The CDR3 coding sequence is TGTGCCAGCAGCTTAGGCTGGGGGGGGGACACCGGGGAGCTGTTTTTT. This sequence joins TRBV7-8 and TRBJ2-2, with 7 bases lining up with TRBD2. The V gene's germline CDR1 is SGHVS and CDR2 FQNEAQ. The J segment lost 3 bases and the V segment lost 1 base, leaving 5 bases of the junction unmatched. The CDR3 length is 16 residues.

V usage is TRBV6-2 or TRBV6-3 and J usage is TRBJ1-5; TRBD1 matches 8 bases. The trim removed 2 bases at V and 6 bases at J, leaving 6 bases unmatched. Germline-derived CDR1 and CDR2 are MNHEY and SVGEGT. The CDR3 is 15 amino acids. The CDR3 loop is CASSYTGGLRQPQHF. CDR3 DNA: TGTGCCAGCAGTTACACAGGGGGTTTGCGTCAGCCCCAGCATTTT.

This chain links TRBV12-3 or TRBV12-4 with TRBJ2-1, with a weak D call TRBD2 (5 bases). V lost 3 bases and J 2 bases, leaving 11 bases between the germline ends. The CDR3 is made up of 15 amino acids. The CDR3 nucleotides read TGTGCCAGCAGTTTCGAGAGGGCAACCTACAATGAGCAGTTCTTC. Amino acids: CASSFERATYNEQFF.

This clonotype was seen more than once but under ten times. CDR3 sequence: CASSYSENQETQYF. The CDR3 region has the DNA TGTGCCAGCAGTTACTCAGAAAACCAAGAGACCCAGTACTTC. The chain employs TRBV6-2 or TRBV6-3 and TRBJ2-5; D is ambiguous. The CDR3 consists of 14 residues. Per the germline V gene, CDR1 is MNHEY and CDR2 is SVGEGT. The ends were cut back, 0 bases at V and 0 bases at J, with 5 bases in the middle.

At least ten counts were recorded for this clonotype. The chain couples TRBV7-6 to TRBJ2-1, with TRBD2 identical over 8 bases. Unmatched junction bases numbered 12, after V lost 5 bases and J lost 9 bases. There are 15 residues in the CDR3. Germline V gene lookup returns CDR1 SGHVS and CDR2 FNYEAQ. This CDR3 is CASSPIGGGLGEQFF. The CDR3 nucleotides are TGTGCCAGCAGCCCTATCGGGGGGGGCCTTGGTGAGCAGTTCTTC.